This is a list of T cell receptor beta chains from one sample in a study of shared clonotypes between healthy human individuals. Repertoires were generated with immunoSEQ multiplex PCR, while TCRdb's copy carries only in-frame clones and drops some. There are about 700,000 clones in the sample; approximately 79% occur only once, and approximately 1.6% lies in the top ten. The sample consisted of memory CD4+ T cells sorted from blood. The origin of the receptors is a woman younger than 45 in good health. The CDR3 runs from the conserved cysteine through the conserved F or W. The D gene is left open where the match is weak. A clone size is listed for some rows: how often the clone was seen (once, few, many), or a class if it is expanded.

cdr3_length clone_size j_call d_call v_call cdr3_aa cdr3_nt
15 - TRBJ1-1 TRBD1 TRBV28 CASLRQGIVNTEAFF TGTGCCAGCCTCAGACAGGGAATCGTGAACACTGAAGCTTTCTTT
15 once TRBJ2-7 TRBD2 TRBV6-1 CASTKGSSGRYEQYF TGTGCCAGCACCAAGGGGTCTAGCGGGAGGTACGAGCAGTACTTC
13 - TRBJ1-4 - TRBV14 CASRGGRREKLFF TGTGCCAGCAGAGGCGGAAGGCGTGAAAAACTGTTTTTT
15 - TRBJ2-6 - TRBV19 CATIDPGSGANVLTF TGTGCCACCATAGATCCGGGATCTGGGGCCAACGTCCTGACTTTC
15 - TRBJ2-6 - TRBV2 CASSMREPGANVLTF TGTGCCAGCAGTATGAGGGAACCTGGGGCCAACGTCCTGACTTTC
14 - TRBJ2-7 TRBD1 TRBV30 CAWSTTGGWYEQYF TGTGCCTGGAGTACAACAGGGGGCTGGTACGAGCAGTACTTC
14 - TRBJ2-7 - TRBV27 CASTGGGSWGEQYF TGTGCCAGCACTGGGGGAGGCTCCTGGGGGGAGCAGTACTTC
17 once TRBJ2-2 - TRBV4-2 CASSQDLRPTNTGELFF TGTGCCAGCAGCCAAGATCTGCGACCTACGAACACCGGGGAGCTGTTTTTT
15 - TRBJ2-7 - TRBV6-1 CASSEGVAGRNEQYF TGTGCCAGCAGTGAAGGTGTAGCAGGGAGGAACGAGCAGTACTTC
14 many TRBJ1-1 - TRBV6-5 CASSHDRFNTEAFF TGTGCCAGCAGCCACGACAGATTTAACACTGAAGCTTTCTTT
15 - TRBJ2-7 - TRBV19 CASSSLKRAKDEQYF TGTGCCAGTAGTTCCCTGAAGAGAGCGAAGGACGAGCAGTACTTC
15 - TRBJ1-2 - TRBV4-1 CASSQGIRVPYGYTF TGCGCCAGCAGCCAAGGTATAAGGGTCCCCTATGGCTACACCTTC
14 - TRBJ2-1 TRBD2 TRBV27 CASSSRLADNEQFF TGTGCCAGCAGTTCTAGACTAGCGGATAATGAGCAGTTCTTC
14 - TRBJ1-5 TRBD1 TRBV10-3 CAISEGQGNQPQHF TGTGCCATCAGTGAAGGACAGGGCAATCAGCCCCAGCATTTT
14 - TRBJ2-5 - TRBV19 CASSIPGLLETQYF TGTGCCAGTAGTATCCCCGGTTTGTTGGAGACCCAGTACTTC
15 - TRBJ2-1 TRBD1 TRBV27 CASSRGQPPYNEQFF TGTGCCAGCAGTCGGGGACAGCCACCCTACAATGAGCAGTTCTTC